These 13 T cell receptor beta chains came from one sample sequenced in a study of blood T cell repertoires in COVID-19. Only in-frame clones appear in the TCRdb table, and some are missing; sequencing was by immunoSEQ multiplex PCR. The sample lists a few hundred thousand clones, about nine tenths occurring once. Specimen: PBMCs or T cells enriched from blood (not recorded which). The receptors here all came from a human donor in a cohort exposed to, infected with or recovered from COVID-19 (not recorded which). The donor label of this sample is uncertain.

The chain carries TRBV11-2 and TRBJ2-5; D is uncertain. This CDR3 contains 13 residues. Germline CDR1 is SGHAT and CDR2 is FQNNGV. The V end lost 4 bases, the J end lost 7 bases, and 13 bases lay between the germline ends. In DNA form, the CDR3 reads TGTGCCAGCAGCTCCTTGGTCGGTGGGACCCAGTACTTC. Translated: CASSSLVGGTQYF. Supplemented by reference TRBV11-2 and TRBJ2-5, the full variable domain reads EAGVAQSPRYKIIEKRQSVAFWCNPISGHATLYWYQQILGQGPKLLIQFQNNGVVDDSQLPKDRFSAERLKGVDSTLKIQPAKLEDSAVYLCASSSLVGGTQYFGPGTRLLVL.

The chain employs TRBV3-1 (or the pseudogene TRBV3-2) and TRBJ1-4; TRBD1 matches at 7 bases. The germline V gene has CDR1 LGHDT and CDR2 YNNKEL (reference sequence). The CDR3 totals 18 residues. The V segment lost 0 bases and the J segment 8 bases; nucleotides outside the gene matches: 15. The CDR3 region has the DNA TGTGCCAGCAGCCAAGATCCCGGGATCGACAGGGTCAGGGAAAAACTGTTTTTT. Its translation: CASSQDPGIDRVREKLFF.

The gene calls are TRBV7-9 and TRBJ1-5; D is unclear. Trimming cost V 4 bases and J 6 bases, with 13 bases left between them. Germline V gives CDR1 SEHNR, CDR2 FQNEAQ (reference sequence). CDR3 length: 14 residues. The CDR3 nucleotides read TGTGCCAGCAGCTCCGAAACAGAATTTCAGCCCCAGCATTTT. It specifies CASSSETEFQPQHF.

The rearrangement uses TRBV7-8 and TRBJ2-3; 14 bases map to TRBD2. Germline V CDR1 and CDR2: SGHVS, FQNEAQ. J gave up 5 bases and V 0 bases, and 7 bases lay outside the gene matches. This CDR3 has 18 amino acids. The DNA for the CDR3 is TGTGCCAGCAGCTTAGCCACGACTAGCGGGGGGGCGAGAGATACGCAGTATTTT. Its protein is CASSLATTSGGARDTQYF.

The genes are TRBV15 and TRBJ1-1; TRBD1 matches 7 bases. From germline, CDR1 is LNHNV and CDR2 YYDKDF (reference sequence). With V trimmed by 2 bases and J by 0 bases, 3 bases remained unmatched. CDR3 length equals 15 residues. The CDR3 protein is CATSRPGQLNTEAFF. The CDR3 coding sequence is TGTGCCACCAGCAGACCGGGACAGCTGAACACTGAAGCTTTCTTT.

The chain has TRBV19 and TRBJ1-3; D gene ambiguous. This CDR3 comprises 18 residues. Germline V lookup: CDR1 LNHDA, CDR2 SQIVND (reference sequence). Trimming removed 4 bases from V and 0 bases from J, with 19 bases in between. DNA of the CDR3: TGTGCCAGTAGTAAGTTTGGGCCCGACGGGAGCTCTGGAAACACCATATATTTT. Protein product: CASSKFGPDGSSGNTIYF.

The chain has TRBV7-3 and TRBJ1-2, with D uncertain. Germline V lookup: CDR1 SGHTA, CDR2 FQGTGA. The ends were cut back, 8 bases at V and 1 base at J, with 11 bases in the middle. The CDR3 totals 13 residues. For the CDR3, the DNA is TGTGCCAGCGGGCCGGATCATAACTATGGCTACACCTTC. Translation gives CASGPDHNYGYTF. Full variable domain (outside the CDR3, taken from reference TRBV7-3 and TRBJ1-2): GAGVSQTPSNKVTEKGKYVELRCDPISGHTALYWYRQSLGQGPEFLIYFQGTGAADDSGLPNDRFFAVRPEGSVSTLKIQRTERGDSAVYLCASGPDHNYGYTFGSGTRLTVV.

DNA of the CDR3: TGTGCCAGCGGAGGACAGGCAAAGGGAAACACCATATATTTT. Encoded protein: CASGGQAKGNTIYF. V gene TRBV2 combines with J gene TRBJ1-3; TRBD1 aligns across 7 bases. CDR3 size: 14 residues. The trim removed 8 bases at V and 4 bases at J, leaving 8 bases unmatched. Per the germline V gene, CDR1 is SNHLY and CDR2 is FYNNEI.

The gene calls are TRBV3-1 (or the pseudogene TRBV3-2) and TRBJ1-2; 7 bases are shared with TRBD1. Germline CDR1 and CDR2: LGHDT and YNNKEL (reference sequence). The CDR3 consists of 17 residues. Trimming at V came to 4 bases and at J to 2 bases, leaving 13 bases not matched to a gene. As DNA, the CDR3 is TGTGCCAGCAGCCCAGCCATCCACAGGGGTTTCAACTATGGCTACACCTTC. It yields the protein CASSPAIHRGFNYGYTF.

This rearrangement joins TRBV24-1 to TRBJ1-2; 8 bases fit TRBD1. The CDR3 is made up of 14 amino acids. From germline, CDR1 is KGHDR and CDR2 SFDVKD. V lost 3 bases to trimming and J lost 6 bases; unmatched junction nucleotides: 5. CDR3 DNA sequence: TGTGCCACCAGTGATATCGACAGGGGACATGGCTACACCTTC. It is translated as CATSDIDRGHGYTF.

This clone was seen just once. The genes are TRBV18 and TRBJ2-1; 7 positions match TRBD1. This CDR3 region has 14 residues. V shed 3 bases and J 10 bases; nucleotides not matched to a gene: 9. From germline, CDR1 is KGHSH and CDR2 LQKENI. The CDR3: CASSPYFGTAEQFF. In DNA form, the CDR3 reads TGTGCCAGCTCACCGTACTTCGGGACAGCGGAGCAGTTCTTC.

The chain is built from TRBV14 and TRBJ1-4; 7 bases match TRBD1. Germline V gene sequence: CDR1 SGHDN, CDR2 FVKESK. The CDR3 loop spans 17 amino acids. V shed 2 bases, J shed 0 bases, and the junction held 6 bases outside the gene matches. The CDR3 sequence: CASSQQTGFATNEKLFF. The CDR3 DNA is TGTGCCAGCAGCCAACAGACAGGGTTTGCAACTAATGAAAAACTGTTTTTT.

This sequence joins TRBV24-1 and TRBJ2-3, with D tentatively TRBD2 (7 bases). CDR1 KGHDR and CDR2 SFDVKD come from the germline V gene. CDR3 length: 15 residues. Trimming took off 12 bases at V and 2 bases at J, with 20 bases between the two ends. CDR3 bases: TGTGCCGCATCCGCACGGGGGGCACACACAGATACGCAGTATTTT. Encoded protein: CAASARGAHTDTQYF.